Listed below are T cell receptor beta chains from one sample, sequenced in a study of CXCR4 blockade with PD-1 therapy in pancreatic cancer. Here immunoSEQ multiplex PCR was the method, and the copy in TCRdb shows in-frame clones only, minus some. The repertoire holds some 2,700 clones, with less than 40% as singletons. The sample was tumor tissue. Receptors were obtained from a human donor with pancreatic ductal adenocarcinoma. CDR3s include the opening cysteine and the closing phenylalanine or tryptophan. Fields, in order: D gene, V gene, clone size, J gene, CDR3 DNA, CDR3 protein. A D gene is named only where the DNA matches it firmly. A clone size is listed for some rows: how often the clone was seen (once, few, many), or a class if it is expanded.

>TRBD1|TRBV25-1|-|TRBJ2-3
TGTGCCAGCAGTGAGACAGGGGCTAGCACAGATACGCAGTATTTT
CASSETGASTDTQYF
>-|TRBV15|-|TRBJ2-1
TGTGCCACCAGCAACCGAAGCTCCTACAATGAGCAGTTCTTC
CATSNRSSYNEQFF
>-|TRBV9|large|TRBJ2-7
TGTGCCAGCAGCGTGCAGGGGGAGCGGGGCGACGAGCAGTACTTC
CASSVQGERGDEQYF
>-|TRBV11-3|few|TRBJ1-1
TGTGCCAGCAGCTTGGGGTTGCAGGGGTCCGTTACTGAAGCTTTCTTT
CASSLGLQGSVTEAFF
>-|TRBV6-7|few|TRBJ2-7
TGTGCCAGCAGTTACTCGAGCCCGGGGATGGGTGGAGGGGTTCACGAGCAGTACTTC
CASSYSSPGMGGGVHEQYF
>-|TRBV6-8|-|TRBJ1-6
TGTGCCAGCAGTGACCGGGGAGTAGGTTCACCCCTCCACTTT
CASSDRGVGSPLHF
>TRBD1|TRBV28|few|TRBJ1-1
TGTGCCAGCAGCTCATCGTCCCGGGACAGGGAGCTGGCTTTCTTT
CASSSSSRDRELAFF
>-|TRBV19|-|TRBJ2-7
TGTGCCAGTAAGCGCAGTGGTACCTTCTACGAGCAGTACTTC
CASKRSGTFYEQYF
>-|TRBV18|few|TRBJ2-7
TGTGCCAGCTCACTAGGCGGGGCCTCCTACGAGCAGTACTTC
CASSLGGASYEQYF
>-|TRBV19|-|TRBJ2-5
TGTGCCAGTAGTCACTCGGCGGGGGCGAGGGAGACCCAGTACTTC
CASSHSAGARETQYF
>-|TRBV28|-|TRBJ2-2
TGTGCCAGCAGTCCACCCCAACCCGGGGAGCTGTTTTTT
CASSPPQPGELFF
>-|TRBV18|-|TRBJ1-2
TGTGCCAGCTCACCCCAGGGAAGGCAGGTATATGGCTACACCTTC
CASSPQGRQVYGYTF
>-|TRBV6-8|few|TRBJ1-6
TGTGCCAGCAGTTACACCCCGTCCACAAAGGATTCACCCCTCCACTTT
CASSYTPSTKDSPLHF
>TRBD1|TRBV6-8|-|TRBJ1-1
TGTGCCATCAGCGAAGACAGGGGAACTGAAGCTTTCTTT
CAISEDRGTEAFF
>TRBD1|TRBV18|-|TRBJ1-1
TGTGCCAGCTCAACCCTTGGGACAGGGGACACTGAAGCTTTCTTT
CASSTLGTGDTEAFF
>-|TRBV18|few|TRBJ2-3
TGTGCCAGCTCACCAGAAGGTCGCACAGATACGCAGTATTTT
CASSPEGRTDTQYF
>TRBD2|TRBV6-8|few|TRBJ2-5
TGTGCCAGCAGTGATGCGTCTAGCGGGTCAGGAGAGACCCAGTACTTC
CASSDASSGSGETQYF
>-|TRBV12-5|few|TRBJ1-6
TGTGCTAGTGGTTTGGGGACAGAAAATTCACCCCTCCACTTT
CASGLGTENSPLHF
>-|TRBV6-7|medium-sized|TRBJ2-7
TGTGCCAGCAGTTACTACCGGGGAGGCGAGCAGTACTTC
CASSYYRGGEQYF
>TRBD1|TRBV25-1|-|TRBJ2-7
TGTGCCAGCAGTGATAGACAGGGGGCGCGCGACGAGCAGTACTTC
CASSDRQGARDEQYF
>TRBD2|TRBV9|few|TRBJ2-5
TGTGCCAGCAGCGTAGGTCCTAGCGGGGAAGAGACCCAGTACTTC
CASSVGPSGEETQYF
>-|TRBV30|once|TRBJ2-1
TGTGCCTGGAGTGGATCCAATGAGCAGTTCTTC
CAWSGSNEQFF
>TRBD1|TRBV7-1|-|TRBJ1-1
TGTGCCAGCAGCGACCCGGGACAGGGAAACACTGAAGCTTTCTTT
CASSDPGQGNTEAFF
>-|TRBV6-8|-|TRBJ1-1
TGTGCCAGCCGAAGGGGGGTTCGCACTGAAGCTTTCTTT
CASRRGVRTEAFF
>TRBD1|TRBV6-7|-|TRBJ1-4
TGTGCCAGCAGTCACCCCCGAGGGGGACAGGGGGCAACTAATGAAAAACTGTTTTTT
CASSHPRGGQGATNEKLFF
>TRBD1|TRBV9|medium-sized|TRBJ1-1
TGTGCCAGCAGCGTGATTCCGGGACAGGGGAAAGCTTTCTTT
CASSVIPGQGKAFF
>TRBD1|TRBV29-1|-|TRBJ2-7
TGCAGCGTTGCCCGCTATCCCCCCGGACAGGGGGCGTCCTACGAGCAGTACTTC
CSVARYPPGQGASYEQYF
>TRBD1|TRBV15|-|TRBJ2-5
TGTGCCACCAGCAGAGTCTCCGATGACAGGGGGCTCGAGACCCAGTACTTC
CATSRVSDDRGLETQYF
>-|TRBV9|-|TRBJ2-5
TGTGCCAGCAGCGTGTTACTGGGGGCACAAGAGACCCAGTACTTC
CASSVLLGAQETQYF
>TRBD2|TRBV4-1|-|TRBJ2-2
TGCGCCAGCAGCCAAGAGTGGCGGGGGGTGAACACCGGGGAGCTGTTTTTT
CASSQEWRGVNTGELFF
>-|TRBV6-8|-|TRBJ2-1
TGTGCCAGCAGTTACTCGGGGAACCTGAATGAGCAGTTCTTC
CASSYSGNLNEQFF
>-|TRBV18|-|TRBJ1-1
TGTGCCAGCTCACCACTGAGCGTTAGTACTGAAGCTTTCTTT
CASSPLSVSTEAFF
>-|TRBV6-8|few|TRBJ1-1
TGTGCCAGCAGTTACGGGTCTACCCTTGAAGCTTTCTTT
CASSYGSTLEAFF
>TRBD1|TRBV19|-|TRBJ1-2
TGTGCCAGTAGTGCCCCTCGGCGGGGACAGGGGGTTTATGGCTACACCTTC
CASSAPRRGQGVYGYTF
>-|TRBV18|-|TRBJ2-3
TGTGCCAGCTCACCAGAGATGACTAGCACAGATACGCAGTATTTT
CASSPEMTSTDTQYF
>-|TRBV18|-|TRBJ2-3
TGTGCCAGCTCACCAATGGGTTCAGATACGCAGTATTTT
CASSPMGSDTQYF
>TRBD1|TRBV29-1|-|TRBJ1-1
TGCAGCGCCTACATCGAGGGGGCCTTCGAAGCTTTCTTT
CSAYIEGAFEAFF
>TRBD1|TRBV25-1|-|TRBJ1-1
TGTGCCAGCAGTGACTGGGACAGGGGCGGGATCTCTGAAGCTTTCTTT
CASSDWDRGGISEAFF
>-|TRBV6-8|-|TRBJ1-3
TGTGCCACCACACTTAGCTCTGGAAACACCATATATTTT
CATTLSSGNTIYF
>-|TRBV18|-|TRBJ1-2
TGTGCCAGCTCACCACAGAAGGGCATCAACCACTTC
CASSPQKGINHF
>-|TRBV5-1|few|TRBJ2-7
TGCGCCAGCACGATGACAGGCGGCGTCTCCTACGAGCAGTACTTC
CASTMTGGVSYEQYF
>TRBD2|TRBV28|-|TRBJ2-5
TGTGCCAGCAGTTTACCACCGGGACTAGCGGCGGAGACCCAGTACTTC
CASSLPPGLAAETQYF
>-|TRBV28|-|TRBJ2-5
TGTGCCAGCAGTTTTGGCGGACTTCGTGAGACCCAGTACTTC
CASSFGGLRETQYF
>TRBD1|TRBV6-8|-|TRBJ1-1
TGTGCCAGCAGTTTGACAGGGCGGCGGACTGAAGCTTTCTTT
CASSLTGRRTEAFF
>TRBD1|TRBV11-3|-|TRBJ1-1
TGTGCCAGCAGCTTGACAGGACAGGGGGCGGACACTGAAGCTTTCTTT
CASSLTGQGADTEAFF
>TRBD1|TRBV10-3|-|TRBJ2-7
TGTGCCATCAGTGAGGACAGGGAATCGGACGAGCAGTACTTC
CAISEDRESDEQYF
>-|TRBV6-8|large|TRBJ1-2
TGTGCCACCGATTATTGGGACACCTCAAACTATGGCTACACCTTC
CATDYWDTSNYGYTF
>-|TRBV6-8|-|TRBJ2-1
TGTGCCAGCAGTTACTCATTCAAGGGTGAGCAGTTCTTC
CASSYSFKGEQFF
>-|TRBV6-8|medium-sized|TRBJ2-1
TGTGCCGGGTCCCGGGGGCCCTACAATGAGCAGTTCTTC
CAGSRGPYNEQFF
>-|TRBV6-8|medium-sized|TRBJ1-1
TGTGCCAGCAGTAGAATTAAGGGCGCAGGTATTGAAGCTTTCTTT
CASSRIKGAGIEAFF
>TRBD1|TRBV19|once|TRBJ1-2
TGTGCCAGTACTCCGGGACAGGGGTCCTATGGCTACACCTTC
CASTPGQGSYGYTF
>TRBD2|TRBV30|-|TRBJ2-1
TGTGCCTGTGGAGGTAGCGGGGAGGGTAGGCAGTTCTTC
CACGGSGEGRQFF
>-|TRBV28|few|TRBJ2-2
TGTGCCAACAGTTTTCAAGGGTGGGACACCGGGGAGCTGTTTTTT
CANSFQGWDTGELFF
>-|TRBV30|-|TRBJ2-5
TGTGCCTGGAGTGTCATGGGGGGCACGGAGACCCAGTACTTC
CAWSVMGGTETQYF
>-|TRBV6-8|few|TRBJ1-6
TGTGCCAGCAGGGACAGAGGAGAGGGCAGAATGATATATAATTCACCCCTCCACTTT
CASRDRGEGRMIYNSPLHF
>-|TRBV18|-|TRBJ1-4
TGTGCCAGCTCATTCGCGACTTCAACTAATGAAAAACTGTTTTTT
CASSFATSTNEKLFF
>TRBD1|TRBV11-3|-|TRBJ1-4
TGTGCCAGCAGCTTGCGGACAGGGGTAGCGATCGATGAAAAACTGTTTTTT
CASSLRTGVAIDEKLFF